This TCR beta chain was sequenced for a study of human T cells and chemical hapten exposure. Findings of the study overall: Healthy individuals' immune responses may differ from those of donors, who had alopecia.

The time point: patch test 3, about 24 weeks after DPC sensitization. The treatment is: therapeutic diphenylcyclopropenone sensitization with weekly scalp DPC. TCRdb re-analysed the RACE reads in MiXCR, keeping a single row per CDR3 protein. The sample contains tens of thousands of distinct CDR3 sequences, 10% to 12% of which appear only once. CDR3 length equals 16 residues. Germline assignment: CDR1 SQVTM and CDR2 ANQGSEA. After removal of 3 bases from V and 3 bases from J, the junction contained 8 bases not matched to a gene. In regard to this clonotype: Its antigen remains unidentified.

This sequence was found in a woman in her 50s with alopecia areata. Some clones in this sample may be carry-over from other donors' samples. The specimen comprised whole blood, sampled in connection with sensitization to the hapten diphenylcyclopropenone (DPC). The J gene is TRBJ2-1, the V gene TRBV29-1; 10 positions match TRBD2. CDR3 region: CSVDSPSGSLYNEQFF. The CDR3 DNA reads as TGCAGCGTTGATTCCCCTAGCGGGAGCCTCTACAATGAGCAGTTCTTC.